This T cell receptor (beta chain) came from a study of control samples from healthy donors and cancer patients. Repertoires were generated with immunoSEQ multiplex PCR, while TCRdb's copy carries only in-frame clones and drops some. The table lists 97,000 or so clones, about 91% of them singletons. Trimming took off 8 bases at V and 3 bases at J, with 19 bases between the two ends. Germline CDR1 SNHLY, CDR2 FYNNEI. The CDR3 is 15 amino acids. The chain joins TRBV2 to TRBJ1-1; D remains unclear. This sequence was found in a woman aged 18-29 years in good health. Input material: blood. CDR3 loop: CASSLGPGRDTEAFF. For the CDR3, the DNA is TGTGCCAGCTCGCTGGGTCCCGGGAGGGACACTGAAGCTTTCTTT.